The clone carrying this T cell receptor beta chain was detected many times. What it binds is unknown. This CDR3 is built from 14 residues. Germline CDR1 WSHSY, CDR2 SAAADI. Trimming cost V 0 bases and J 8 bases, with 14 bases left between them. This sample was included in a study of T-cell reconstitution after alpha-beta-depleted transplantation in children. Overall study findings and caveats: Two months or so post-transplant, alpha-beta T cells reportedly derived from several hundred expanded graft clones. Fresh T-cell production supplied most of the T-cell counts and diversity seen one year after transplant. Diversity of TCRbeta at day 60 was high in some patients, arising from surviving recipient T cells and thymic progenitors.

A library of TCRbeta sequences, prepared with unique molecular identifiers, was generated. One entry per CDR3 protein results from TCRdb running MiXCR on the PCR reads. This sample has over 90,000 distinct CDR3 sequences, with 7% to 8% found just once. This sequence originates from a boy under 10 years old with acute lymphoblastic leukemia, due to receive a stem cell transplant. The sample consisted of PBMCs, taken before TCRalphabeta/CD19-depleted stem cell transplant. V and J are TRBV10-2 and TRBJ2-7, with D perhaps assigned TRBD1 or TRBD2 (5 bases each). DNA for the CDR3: TGCGCCAGCAGTGAGTCAATCATTTCGGGACAGCAGTACTTC. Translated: CASSESIISGQQYF.